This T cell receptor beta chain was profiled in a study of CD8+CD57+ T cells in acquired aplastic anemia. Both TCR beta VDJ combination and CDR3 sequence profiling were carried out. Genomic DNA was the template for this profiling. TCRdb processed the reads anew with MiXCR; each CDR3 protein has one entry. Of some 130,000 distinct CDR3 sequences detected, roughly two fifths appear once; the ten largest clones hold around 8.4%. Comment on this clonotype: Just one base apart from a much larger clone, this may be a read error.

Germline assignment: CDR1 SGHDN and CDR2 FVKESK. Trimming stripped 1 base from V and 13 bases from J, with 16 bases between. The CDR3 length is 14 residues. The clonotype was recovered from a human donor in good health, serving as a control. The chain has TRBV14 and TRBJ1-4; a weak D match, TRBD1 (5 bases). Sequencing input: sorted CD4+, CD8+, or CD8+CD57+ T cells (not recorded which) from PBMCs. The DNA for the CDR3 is TGTGCCAGCAGCCAAGTACAGGAGGAGCAAAGACTGTTTTTT. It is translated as CASSQVQEEQRLFF.